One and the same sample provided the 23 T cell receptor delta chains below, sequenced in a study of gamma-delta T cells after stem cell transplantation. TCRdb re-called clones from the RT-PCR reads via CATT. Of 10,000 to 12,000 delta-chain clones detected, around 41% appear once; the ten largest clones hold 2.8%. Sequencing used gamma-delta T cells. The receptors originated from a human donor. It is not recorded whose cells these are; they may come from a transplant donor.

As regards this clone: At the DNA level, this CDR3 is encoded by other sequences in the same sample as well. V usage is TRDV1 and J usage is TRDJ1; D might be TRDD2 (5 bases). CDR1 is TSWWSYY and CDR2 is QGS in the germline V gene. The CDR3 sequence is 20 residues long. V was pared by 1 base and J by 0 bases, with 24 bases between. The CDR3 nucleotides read TGTGCTCTTGGGGAACCCCCTGTAGCCTACTGTGATGGAAACACCGATAAACTCATCTTT. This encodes CALGEPPVAYCDGNTDKLIF.

Written as DNA, the CDR3 is TGTGCTCTTAGCGGTCCCGGTTACTGGGGGATAATAAGCTGGGACACCCGACAGATGTTTTTC. Translating it yields CALSGPGYWGIISWDTRQMFF. The chain combines TRDV1 with TRDJ3; TRDD3 agrees at 11 bases. The CDR3 runs to 21 residues. Germline-derived CDR1 and CDR2 are TSWWSYY and QGS. With V trimmed by 8 bases and J by 3 bases, 18 bases remained unmatched.

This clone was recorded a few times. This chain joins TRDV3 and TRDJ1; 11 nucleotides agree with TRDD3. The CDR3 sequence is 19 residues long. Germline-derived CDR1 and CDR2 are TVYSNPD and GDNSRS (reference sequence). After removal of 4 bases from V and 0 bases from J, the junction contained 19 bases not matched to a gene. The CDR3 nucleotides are TGTGCCTCCCTTACGAGTTTAGGTGCTGGGGGATACAACACCGATAAACTCATCTTT. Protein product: CASLTSLGAGGYNTDKLIF.

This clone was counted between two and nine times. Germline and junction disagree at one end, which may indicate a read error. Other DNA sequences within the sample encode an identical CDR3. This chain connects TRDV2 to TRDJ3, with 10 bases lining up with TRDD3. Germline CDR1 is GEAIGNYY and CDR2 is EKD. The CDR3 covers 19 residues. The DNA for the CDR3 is TGTGCCTGTGACACCGTCCTGGGGGATATCTCCTTGGACACCCGACAGATGTTTTTC. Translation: CACDTVLGDISLDTRQMFF.

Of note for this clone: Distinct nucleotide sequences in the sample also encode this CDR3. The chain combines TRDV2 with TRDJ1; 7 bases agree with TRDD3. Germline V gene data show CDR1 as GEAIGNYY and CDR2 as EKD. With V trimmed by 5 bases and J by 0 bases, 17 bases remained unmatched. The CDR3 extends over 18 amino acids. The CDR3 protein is CACGPDWGSPFYTDKLIF. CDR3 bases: TGTGCCTGTGGCCCTGACTGGGGCTCCCCTTTTTACACCGATAAACTCATCTTT.

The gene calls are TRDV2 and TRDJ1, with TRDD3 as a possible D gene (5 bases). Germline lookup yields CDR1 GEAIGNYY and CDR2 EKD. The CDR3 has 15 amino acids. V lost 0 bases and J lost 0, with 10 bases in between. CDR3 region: CACDTWDWNTDKLIF. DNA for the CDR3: TGTGCCTGTGACACCTGGGATTGGAACACCGATAAACTCATCTTT.

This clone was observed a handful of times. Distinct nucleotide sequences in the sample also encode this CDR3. The CDR3 DNA reads as TGTGCTCTTGCACCGTTTCCTACGGATGAGAGAGGCTGGGGGACTGATAAACTCATCTTT. Amino acid sequence: CALAPFPTDERGWGTDKLIF. The chain uses TRDV1 and TRDJ1, with D possibly being TRDD3 (8 bases). This CDR3 spans 20 amino acids. Germline-derived CDR1 and CDR2 are TSWWSYY and QGS. Deletions cut 7 bases from V and 5 bases from J, with 35 bases between.

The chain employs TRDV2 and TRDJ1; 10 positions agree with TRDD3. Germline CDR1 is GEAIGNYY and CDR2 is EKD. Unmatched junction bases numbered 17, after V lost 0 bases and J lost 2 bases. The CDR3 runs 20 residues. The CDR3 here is CACDTGDELLGDPETDKLIF. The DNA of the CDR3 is TGTGCCTGTGACACCGGAGACGAGCTACTGGGGGATCCGGAAACCGATAAACTCATCTTT.

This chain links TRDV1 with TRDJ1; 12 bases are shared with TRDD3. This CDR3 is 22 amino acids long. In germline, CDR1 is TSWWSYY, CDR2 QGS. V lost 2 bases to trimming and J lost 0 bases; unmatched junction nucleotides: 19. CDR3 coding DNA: TGTGCTCTTGGGGAATGGGCTCTACGTGAGCACTGGGGGATACAGTACACCGATAAACTCATCTTT. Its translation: CALGEWALREHWGIQYTDKLIF.

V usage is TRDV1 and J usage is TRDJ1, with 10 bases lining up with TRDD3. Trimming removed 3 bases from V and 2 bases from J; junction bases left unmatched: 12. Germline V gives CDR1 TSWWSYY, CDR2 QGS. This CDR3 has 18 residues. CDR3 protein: CALGEGPCWGIGTDKLIF. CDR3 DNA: TGTGCTCTTGGGGAGGGGCCCTGCTGGGGGATAGGTACCGATAAACTCATCTTT.

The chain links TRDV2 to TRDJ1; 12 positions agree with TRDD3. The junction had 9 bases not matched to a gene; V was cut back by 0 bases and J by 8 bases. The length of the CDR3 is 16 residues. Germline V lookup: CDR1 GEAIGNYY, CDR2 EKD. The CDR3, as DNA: TGTGCCTGTGACACCGCGTCTGGGGGATACGCGTTAAAACTCATCTTT. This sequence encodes CACDTASGGYALKLIF.

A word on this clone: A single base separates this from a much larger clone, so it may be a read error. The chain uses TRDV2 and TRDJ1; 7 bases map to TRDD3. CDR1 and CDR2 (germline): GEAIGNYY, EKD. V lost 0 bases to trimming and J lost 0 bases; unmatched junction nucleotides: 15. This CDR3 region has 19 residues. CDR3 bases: TGTGCCTGTGACACCCGTACTGGGGTCCGCCCCCCTTACACCGATAAACTCATCTTT. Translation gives CACDTRTGVRPPYTDKLIF.

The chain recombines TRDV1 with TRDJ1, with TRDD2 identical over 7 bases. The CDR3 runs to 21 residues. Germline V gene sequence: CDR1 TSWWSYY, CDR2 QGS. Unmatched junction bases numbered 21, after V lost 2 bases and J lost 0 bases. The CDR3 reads CALGETRILPREPPYTDKLIF. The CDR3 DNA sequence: TGTGCTCTTGGGGAAACTCGGATTCTTCCTAGGGAACCCCCGTACACCGATAAACTCATCTTT.

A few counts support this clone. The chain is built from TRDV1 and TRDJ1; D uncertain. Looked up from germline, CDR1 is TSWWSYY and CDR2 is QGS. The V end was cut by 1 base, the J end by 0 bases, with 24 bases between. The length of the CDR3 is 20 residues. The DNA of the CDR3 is TGTGCTCTTGGGGAACCCCCCGAAGAGCCCAAGCGATCGTACACCGATAAACTCATCTTT. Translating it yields CALGEPPEEPKRSYTDKLIF.

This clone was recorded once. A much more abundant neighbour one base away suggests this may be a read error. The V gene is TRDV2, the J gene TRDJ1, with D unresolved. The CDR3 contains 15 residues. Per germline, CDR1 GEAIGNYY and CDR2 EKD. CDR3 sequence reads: CACDTGKMHTDNLIF. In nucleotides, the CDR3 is TGTGCCTGTGACACGGGAAAGATGCACACCGATAACCTCATCTTT.

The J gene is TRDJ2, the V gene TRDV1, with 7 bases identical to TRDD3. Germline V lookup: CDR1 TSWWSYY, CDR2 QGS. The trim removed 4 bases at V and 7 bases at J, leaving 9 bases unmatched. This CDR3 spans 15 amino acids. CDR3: CALGAIRDTRAQLFF. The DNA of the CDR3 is TGTGCTCTTGGGGCCATTCGGGATACTAGAGCACAACTCTTCTTT.

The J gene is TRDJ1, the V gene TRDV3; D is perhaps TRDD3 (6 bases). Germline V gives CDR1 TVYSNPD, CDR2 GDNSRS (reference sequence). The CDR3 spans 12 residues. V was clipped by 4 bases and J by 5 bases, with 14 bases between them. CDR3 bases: TGTGCCTCCGACGGGGGGGGAGATAAACTCATCTTT. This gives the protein CASDGGGDKLIF. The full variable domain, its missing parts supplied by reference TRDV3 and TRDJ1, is CDKVTQSSPDQTVASGSEVVLLCTYDTVYSNPDLFWYRIRPDYSFQFVFYGDNSRSEGADFTQGRFSVKHILTQKAFHLVISPVRTEDSATYYCASDGGGDKLIFGKGTRVTVEP.

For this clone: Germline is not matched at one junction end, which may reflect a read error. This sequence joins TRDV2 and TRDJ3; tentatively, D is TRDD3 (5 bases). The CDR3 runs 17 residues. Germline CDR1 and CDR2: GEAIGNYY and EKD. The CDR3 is CACDTAASSWDTRHMFF. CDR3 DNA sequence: TGTGCCTGTGACACCGCTGCGAGCTCCTGGGACACCCGACATATGTTTTTC.

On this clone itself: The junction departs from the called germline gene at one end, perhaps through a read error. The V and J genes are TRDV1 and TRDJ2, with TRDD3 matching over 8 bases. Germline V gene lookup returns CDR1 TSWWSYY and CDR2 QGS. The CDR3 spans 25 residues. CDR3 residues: CAIGDLRGSRPSTLWGGDMTAQLFF. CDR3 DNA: TGTGCTATTGGGGACCTAAGGGGTTCCCGGCCTTCCACGCTCTGGGGGGGGGATATGACAGCACAACTCTTCTTT.

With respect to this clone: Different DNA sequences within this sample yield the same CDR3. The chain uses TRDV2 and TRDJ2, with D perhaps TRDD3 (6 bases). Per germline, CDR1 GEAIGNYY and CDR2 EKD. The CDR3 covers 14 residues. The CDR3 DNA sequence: TGTTCTGGTGGATACCCGAACTCGACAGCACAACTCTTCTTT. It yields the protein CSGGYPNSTAQLFF.

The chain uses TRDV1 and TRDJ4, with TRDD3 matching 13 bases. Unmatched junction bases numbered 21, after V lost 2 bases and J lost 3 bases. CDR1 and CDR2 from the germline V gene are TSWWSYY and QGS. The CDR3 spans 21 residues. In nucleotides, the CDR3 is TGTGCTCTTGGGGAAAGCGACCCGCCACCCTACTGGGGGATACGCCCCGGACCCCTGATCTTT. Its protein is CALGESDPPPYWGIRPGPLIF.

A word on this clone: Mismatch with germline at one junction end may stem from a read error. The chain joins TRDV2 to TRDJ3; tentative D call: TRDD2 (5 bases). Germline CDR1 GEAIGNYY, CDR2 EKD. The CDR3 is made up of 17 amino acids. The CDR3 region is CACDLGFHSLDTRHMFF. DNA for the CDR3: TGTGCCTGTGACTTGGGCTTCCACTCCTTGGACACCCGACATATGTTTTTC.

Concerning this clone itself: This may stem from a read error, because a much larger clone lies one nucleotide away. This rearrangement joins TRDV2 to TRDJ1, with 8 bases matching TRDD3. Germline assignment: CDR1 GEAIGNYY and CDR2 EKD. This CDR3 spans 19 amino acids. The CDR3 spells CASDTRTGGRPPYTDKLIF. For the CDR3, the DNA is TGTGCCAGTGACACCCGTACTGGGGGCCGCCCCCCTTACACCGATAAACTCATCTTT.